One T cell receptor beta chain is described in this entry. The antigen remains undetermined. Since a much larger clone is just one base distant, this may be a read error. This sample's RNA came from whole unsorted tissue. This non-tumor lung sample came from over 3 cm beyond the tumor edge. Newly diagnosed lung cancer patients had thoracic surgery in China, August–late 2014, without prior chemotherapy. CDR3 length equals 13 residues. Germline CDR1 and CDR2: ENHRY and SYGVKD. A modified ARM-PCR protocol with three rounds of nested PCR amplified TCRbeta. In TCRdb, the multiplex PCR reads were re-called with MiXCR into one record per CDR3 protein. The data show over 35,000 distinct CDR3 sequences, about three fifths seen once. This sample was taken from a study of tumor and adjacent non-tumor tissue in lung cancer. Study as a whole: Histology: 12 adenocarcinoma, a couple of squamous cell carcinoma, 1 small cell lung cancer. Study-level findings and limits: Tumor tissue had significantly higher TCR diversity than normal lung. In normal lung, the top 100 clones were significantly more dominant than in tumor.

The origin of this receptor is a man aged 50 or older with non-small cell lung cancer. The sequenced material came from distant non-tumor lung tissue. The chain combines TRBV10-3 with TRBJ2-7; 8 bases map to TRBD1. The CDR3 bases are TGTGCCTCGGAAGGACAGGGCACCTACGGGCAGTACTTC. Amino acids: CASEGQGTYGQYF.